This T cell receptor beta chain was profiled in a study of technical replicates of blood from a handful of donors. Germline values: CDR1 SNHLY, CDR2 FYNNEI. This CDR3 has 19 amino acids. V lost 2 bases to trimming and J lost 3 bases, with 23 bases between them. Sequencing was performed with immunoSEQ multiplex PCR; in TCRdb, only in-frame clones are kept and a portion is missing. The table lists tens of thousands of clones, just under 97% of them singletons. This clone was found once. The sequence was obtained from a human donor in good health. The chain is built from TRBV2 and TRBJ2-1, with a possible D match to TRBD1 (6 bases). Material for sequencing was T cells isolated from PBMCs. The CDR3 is CASSEKASGAAGDYNEQFF. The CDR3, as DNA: TGTGCCAGCAGTGAAAAAGCTAGTGGGGCGGCAGGGGACTACAATGAGCAGTTCTTC.